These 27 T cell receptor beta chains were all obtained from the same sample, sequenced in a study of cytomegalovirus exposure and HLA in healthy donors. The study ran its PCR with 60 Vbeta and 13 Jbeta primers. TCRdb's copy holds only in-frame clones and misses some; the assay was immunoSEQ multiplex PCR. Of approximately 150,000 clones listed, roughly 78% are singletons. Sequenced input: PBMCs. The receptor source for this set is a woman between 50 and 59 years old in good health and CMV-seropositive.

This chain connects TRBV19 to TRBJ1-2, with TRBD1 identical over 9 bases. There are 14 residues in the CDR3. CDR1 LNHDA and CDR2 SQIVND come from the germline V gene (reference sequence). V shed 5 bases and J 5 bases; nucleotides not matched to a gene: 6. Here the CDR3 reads CASSSDRGGYGYTF. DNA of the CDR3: TGTGCCAGTAGTTCGGACAGGGGAGGGTATGGCTACACCTTC.

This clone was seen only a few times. The CDR3 sequence: CASSLSGGAAGEQYF. In DNA form, the CDR3 reads TGTGCCAGCAGCCTTAGCGGGGGGGCCGCGGGCGAGCAGTACTTC. The rearrangement joins TRBV5-4 to TRBJ2-7; 11 nucleotides align to TRBD2. CDR1 SGHNT and CDR2 YYREEE come from the germline V gene (reference sequence). Trimming took 4 bases from V and 6 from J; bases not matched to a gene: 9. CDR3 length: 15 residues. Variable domain in full (rest from reference TRBV5-4 and TRBJ2-7): ETGVTQSPTHLIKTRGQQVTLRCSSQSGHNTVSWYQQALGQGPQFIFQYYREEENGRGNFPPRFSGLQFPNYSSELNVNALELDDSALYLCASSLSGGAAGEQYFGPGTRLTVT.

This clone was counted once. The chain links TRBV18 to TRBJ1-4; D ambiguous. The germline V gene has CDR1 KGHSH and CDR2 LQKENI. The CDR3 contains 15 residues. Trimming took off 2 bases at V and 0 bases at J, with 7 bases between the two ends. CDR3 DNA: TGTGCCAGCTCACCAGGACTAACAACTAATGAAAAACTGTTTTTT. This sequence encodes CASSPGLTTNEKLFF. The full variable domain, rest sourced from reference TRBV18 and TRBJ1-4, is NAGVMQNPRHLVRRRGQEARLRCSPMKGHSHVYWYRQLPEEGLKFMVYLQKENIIDESGMPKERFSAEFPKEGPSILRIQQVVRGDSAAYFCASSPGLTTNEKLFFGSGTQLSVL.

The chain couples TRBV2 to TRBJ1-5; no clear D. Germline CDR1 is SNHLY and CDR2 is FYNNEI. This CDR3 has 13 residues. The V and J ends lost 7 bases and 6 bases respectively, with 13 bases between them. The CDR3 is CASTGRDFQPQHF. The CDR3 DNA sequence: TGTGCCAGCACCGGGCGGGATTTTCAGCCCCAGCATTTT.

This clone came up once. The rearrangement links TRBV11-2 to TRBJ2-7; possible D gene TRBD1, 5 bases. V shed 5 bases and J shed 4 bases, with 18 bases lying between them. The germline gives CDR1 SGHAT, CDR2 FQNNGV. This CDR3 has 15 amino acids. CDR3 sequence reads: CASSPMRQFLYEQYF. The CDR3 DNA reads TGTGCCAGCAGCCCCATGAGACAGTTCCTTTACGAGCAGTACTTC.

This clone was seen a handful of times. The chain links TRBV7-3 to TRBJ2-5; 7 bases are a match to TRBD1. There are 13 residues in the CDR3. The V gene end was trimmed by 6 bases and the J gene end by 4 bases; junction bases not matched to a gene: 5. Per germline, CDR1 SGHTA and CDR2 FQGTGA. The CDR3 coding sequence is TGTGCCAGCAGTCCTACAGGGGTAGAGACCCAGTACTTC. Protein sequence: CASSPTGVETQYF.

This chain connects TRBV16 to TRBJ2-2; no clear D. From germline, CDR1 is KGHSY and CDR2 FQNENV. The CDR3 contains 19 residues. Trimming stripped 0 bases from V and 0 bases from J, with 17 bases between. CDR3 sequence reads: CASSQSTDKHPANTGELFF. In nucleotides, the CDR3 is TGTGCCAGCAGCCAATCTACAGACAAACACCCCGCGAACACCGGGGAGCTGTTTTTT.

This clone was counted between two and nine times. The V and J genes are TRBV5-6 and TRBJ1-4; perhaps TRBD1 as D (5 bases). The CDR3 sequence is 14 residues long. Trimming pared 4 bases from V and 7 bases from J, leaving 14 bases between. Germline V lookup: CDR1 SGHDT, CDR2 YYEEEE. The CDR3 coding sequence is TGTGCCAGCAGCCAATCAGGGTGGGGTGAAAAACTGTTTTTT. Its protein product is CASSQSGWGEKLFF.

The DNA of the CDR3 is TGTGCCAGCAGTGAAGGGAGGGGGGGGGAAGCTTTCTTT. Its translation: CASSEGRGGEAFF. The V call is TRBV2, the J call TRBJ1-1; the D gene is possibly TRBD1 (6 bases). This CDR3 comprises 13 residues. Germline V gene data show CDR1 as SNHLY and CDR2 as FYNNEI. Trimming shortened V by 1 base and J by 8 bases, and 11 bases separated the two germline ends.

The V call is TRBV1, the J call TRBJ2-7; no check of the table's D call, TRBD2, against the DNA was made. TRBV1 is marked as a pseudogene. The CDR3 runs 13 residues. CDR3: CTSLSSGVNEQYF. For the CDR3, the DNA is TGCACCAGCTTATCTAGCGGTGTCAACGAGCAGTACTTC.

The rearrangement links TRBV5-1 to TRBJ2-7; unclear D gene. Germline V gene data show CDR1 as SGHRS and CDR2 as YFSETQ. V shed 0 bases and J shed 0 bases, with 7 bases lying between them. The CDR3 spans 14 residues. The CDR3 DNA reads TGCGCCAGCAGCTTGGGCCCAGGCTCCTACGAGCAGTACTTC. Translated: CASSLGPGSYEQYF. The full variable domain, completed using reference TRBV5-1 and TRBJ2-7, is KAGVTQTPRYLIKTRGQQVTLSCSPISGHRSVSWYQQTPGQGLQFLFEYFSETQRNKGNFPGRFSGRQFSNSRSEMNVSTLELGDSALYLCASSLGPGSYEQYFGPGTRLTVT.

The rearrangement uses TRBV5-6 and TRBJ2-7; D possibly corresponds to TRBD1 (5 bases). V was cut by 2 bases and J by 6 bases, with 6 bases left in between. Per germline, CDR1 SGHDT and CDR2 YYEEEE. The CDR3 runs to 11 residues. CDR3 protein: CASSLRGEQYF. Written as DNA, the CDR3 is TGTGCCAGCAGCTTAAGGGGCGAGCAGTACTTC.

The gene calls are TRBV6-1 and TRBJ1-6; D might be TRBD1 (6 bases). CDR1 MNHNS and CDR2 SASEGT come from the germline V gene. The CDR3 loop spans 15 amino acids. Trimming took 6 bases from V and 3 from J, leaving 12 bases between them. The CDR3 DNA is TGTGCCAGCAGGGACGGACAGCGCTATAATTCACCCCTCCACTTT. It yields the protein CASRDGQRYNSPLHF.

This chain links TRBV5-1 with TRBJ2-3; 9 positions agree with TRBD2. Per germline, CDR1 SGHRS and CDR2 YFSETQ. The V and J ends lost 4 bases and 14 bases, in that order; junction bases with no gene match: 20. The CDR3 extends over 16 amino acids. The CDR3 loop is CASSRAASGANKEWYF. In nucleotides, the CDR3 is TGCGCCAGCAGCCGCGCGGCTAGCGGGGCGAACAAGGAGTGGTATTTT.

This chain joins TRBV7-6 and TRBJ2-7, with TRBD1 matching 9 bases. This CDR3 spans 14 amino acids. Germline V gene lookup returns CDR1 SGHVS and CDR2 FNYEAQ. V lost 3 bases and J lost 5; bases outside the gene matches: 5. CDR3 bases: TGTGCCAGCAGCTTGGGGACAGGGTCCCACGAGCAGTACTTC. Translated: CASSLGTGSHEQYF.

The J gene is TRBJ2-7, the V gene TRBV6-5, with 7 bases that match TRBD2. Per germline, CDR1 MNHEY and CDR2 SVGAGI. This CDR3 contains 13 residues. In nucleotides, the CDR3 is TGTGCGGGGGGGGTGAGTAAGTCGAGCGAGCAGTACTTC. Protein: CAGGVSKSSEQYF.

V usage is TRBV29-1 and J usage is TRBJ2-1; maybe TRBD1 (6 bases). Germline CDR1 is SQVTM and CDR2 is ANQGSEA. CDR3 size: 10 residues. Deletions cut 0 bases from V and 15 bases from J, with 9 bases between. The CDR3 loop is CSVEEGTRFF. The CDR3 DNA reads TGCAGCGTTGAAGAAGGGACACGGTTCTTC.

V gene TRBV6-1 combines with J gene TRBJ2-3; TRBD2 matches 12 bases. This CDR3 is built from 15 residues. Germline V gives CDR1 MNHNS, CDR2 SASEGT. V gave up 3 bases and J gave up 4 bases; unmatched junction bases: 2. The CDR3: CASSESSGGADTQYF. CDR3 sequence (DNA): TGTGCCAGCAGTGAGTCTAGCGGGGGGGCAGATACGCAGTATTTT.

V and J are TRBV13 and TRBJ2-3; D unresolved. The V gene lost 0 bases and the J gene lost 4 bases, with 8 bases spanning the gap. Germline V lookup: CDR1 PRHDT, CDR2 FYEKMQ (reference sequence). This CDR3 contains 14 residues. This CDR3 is CASSLGRSSDTQYF. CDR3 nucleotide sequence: TGTGCCAGCAGCTTAGGACGGTCGTCAGATACGCAGTATTTT.

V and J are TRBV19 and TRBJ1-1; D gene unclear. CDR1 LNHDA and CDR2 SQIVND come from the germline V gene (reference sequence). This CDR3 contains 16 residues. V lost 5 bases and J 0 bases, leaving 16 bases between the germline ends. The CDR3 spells CASSPDGAFMNTEAFF. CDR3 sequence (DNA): TGTGCCAGTAGTCCCGACGGAGCTTTCATGAACACTGAAGCTTTCTTT.

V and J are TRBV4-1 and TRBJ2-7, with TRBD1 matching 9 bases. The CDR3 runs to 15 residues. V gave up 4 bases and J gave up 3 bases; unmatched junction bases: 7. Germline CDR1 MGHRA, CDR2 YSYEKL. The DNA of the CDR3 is TGCGCCAGCAGCCTACCCGGGACAGGGTACTACGAGCAGTACTTC. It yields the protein CASSLPGTGYYEQYF.

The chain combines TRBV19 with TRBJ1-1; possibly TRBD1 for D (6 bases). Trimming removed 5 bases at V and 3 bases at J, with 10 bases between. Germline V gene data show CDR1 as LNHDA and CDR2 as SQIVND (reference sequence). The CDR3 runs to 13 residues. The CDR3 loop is CASSVDRYTEAFF. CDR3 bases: TGTGCCAGTAGTGTTGACAGGTACACTGAAGCTTTCTTT.

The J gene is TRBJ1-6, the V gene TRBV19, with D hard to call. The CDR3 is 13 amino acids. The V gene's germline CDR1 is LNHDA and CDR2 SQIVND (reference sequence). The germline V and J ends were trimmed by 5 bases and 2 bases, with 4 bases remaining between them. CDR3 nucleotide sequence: TGTGCCAGTAGTGACACCTATAATTCACCCCTCCACTTT. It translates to CASSDTYNSPLHF.

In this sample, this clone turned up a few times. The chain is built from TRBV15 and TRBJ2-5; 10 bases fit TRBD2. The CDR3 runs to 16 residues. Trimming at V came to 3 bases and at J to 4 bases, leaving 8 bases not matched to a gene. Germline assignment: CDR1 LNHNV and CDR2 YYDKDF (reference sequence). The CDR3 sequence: CATSSLGSGGAETQYF. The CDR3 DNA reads TGTGCCACCAGCAGCCTAGGGAGCGGGGGGGCAGAGACCCAGTACTTC.

The chain's CDR3 is CASSLGQAIRSPLHF. Written as DNA, the CDR3 is TGTGCCAGCAGCCTCGGACAGGCGATTCGCTCACCCCTCCACTTT. The chain has TRBV2 and TRBJ1-6, with 7 bases lining up with TRBD1. CDR3 length equals 15 residues. Germline-derived CDR1 and CDR2 are SNHLY and FYNNEI. J gave up 10 bases and V 6 bases, and 12 bases lay outside the gene matches.

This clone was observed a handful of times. This CDR3 reads CASSSPGLANSSYNEQFF. The CDR3 DNA is TGTGCCAGCAGTTCACCGGGACTAGCGAATAGCTCCTACAATGAGCAGTTCTTC. V gene TRBV28 combines with J gene TRBJ2-1; 10 nucleotides align to TRBD2. J gave up 0 bases and V 4 bases, and 9 bases lay outside the gene matches. The CDR3 covers 18 residues. Germline V gene data show CDR1 as MDHEN and CDR2 as SYDVKM.

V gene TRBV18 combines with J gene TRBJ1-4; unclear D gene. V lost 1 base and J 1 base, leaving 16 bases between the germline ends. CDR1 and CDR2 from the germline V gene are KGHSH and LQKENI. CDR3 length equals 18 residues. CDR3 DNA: TGTGCCAGCTCACCACTTTTTCTTAGAGAGGGAACTAATGAAAAACTGTTTTTT. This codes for CASSPLFLREGTNEKLFF. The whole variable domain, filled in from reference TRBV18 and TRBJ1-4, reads NAGVMQNPRHLVRRRGQEARLRCSPMKGHSHVYWYRQLPEEGLKFMVYLQKENIIDESGMPKERFSAEFPKEGPSILRIQQVVRGDSAAYFCASSPLFLREGTNEKLFFGSGTQLSVL.